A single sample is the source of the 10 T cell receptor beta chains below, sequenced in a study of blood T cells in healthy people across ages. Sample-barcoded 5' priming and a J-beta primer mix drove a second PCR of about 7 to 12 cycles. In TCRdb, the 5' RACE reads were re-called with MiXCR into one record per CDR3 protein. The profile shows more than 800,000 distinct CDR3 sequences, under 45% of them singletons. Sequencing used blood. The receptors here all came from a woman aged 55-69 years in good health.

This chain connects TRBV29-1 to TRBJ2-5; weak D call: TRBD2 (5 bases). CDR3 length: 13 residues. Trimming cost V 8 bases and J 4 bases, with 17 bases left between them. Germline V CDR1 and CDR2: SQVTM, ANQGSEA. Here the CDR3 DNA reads TGCAGCTCCCAGTCCGTTCGGGGAGAGACCCAGTACTTC. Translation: CSSQSVRGETQYF.

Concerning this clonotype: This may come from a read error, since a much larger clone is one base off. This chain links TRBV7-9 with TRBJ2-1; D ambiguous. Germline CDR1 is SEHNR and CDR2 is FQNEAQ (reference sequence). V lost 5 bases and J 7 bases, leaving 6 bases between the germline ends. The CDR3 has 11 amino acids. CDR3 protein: CASSRKNEQFF. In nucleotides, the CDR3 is TGTGCCAGCAGCCGTAAAAATGAGCAGTTCTTC.

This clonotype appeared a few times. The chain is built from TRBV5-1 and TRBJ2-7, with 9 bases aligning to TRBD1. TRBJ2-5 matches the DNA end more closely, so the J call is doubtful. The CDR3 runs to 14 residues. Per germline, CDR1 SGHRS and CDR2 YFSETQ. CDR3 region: CASSSTGGEETQYF. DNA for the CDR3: TGCGCCAGCAGCTCCACAGGGGGCGAGGAGACCCAGTACTTC.

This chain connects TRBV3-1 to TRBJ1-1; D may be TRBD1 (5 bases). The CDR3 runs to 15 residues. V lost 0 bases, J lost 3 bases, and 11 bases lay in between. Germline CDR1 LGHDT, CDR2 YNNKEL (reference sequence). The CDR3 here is CASSQEEGRDTEAFF. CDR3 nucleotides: TGTGCCAGCAGCCAAGAGGAGGGGCGCGACACTGAAGCTTTCTTT.

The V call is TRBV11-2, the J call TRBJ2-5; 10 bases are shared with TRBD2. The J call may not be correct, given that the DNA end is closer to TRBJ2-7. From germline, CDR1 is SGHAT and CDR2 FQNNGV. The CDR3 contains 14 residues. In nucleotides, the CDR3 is TGTGCCAGCAGCCGTCCGGGACTAGCGCCCGAGCAGTACTTC. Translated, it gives CASSRPGLAPEQYF.

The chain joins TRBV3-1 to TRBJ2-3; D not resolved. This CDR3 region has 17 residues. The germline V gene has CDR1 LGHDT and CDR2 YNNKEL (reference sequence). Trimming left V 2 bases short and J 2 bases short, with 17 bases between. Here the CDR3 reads CASSQNRPTAPTDTQYF. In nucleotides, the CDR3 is TGTGCCAGCAGCCAAAACCGACCAACCGCCCCCACAGATACGCAGTATTTT.

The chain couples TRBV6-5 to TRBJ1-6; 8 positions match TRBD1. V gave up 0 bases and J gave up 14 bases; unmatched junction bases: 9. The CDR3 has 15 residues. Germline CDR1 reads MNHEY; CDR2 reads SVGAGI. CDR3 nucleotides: TGTGCCAGCAGTTACTCGACCGGACAGGGTTTAACCCTCCACTTT. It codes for CASSYSTGQGLTLHF.

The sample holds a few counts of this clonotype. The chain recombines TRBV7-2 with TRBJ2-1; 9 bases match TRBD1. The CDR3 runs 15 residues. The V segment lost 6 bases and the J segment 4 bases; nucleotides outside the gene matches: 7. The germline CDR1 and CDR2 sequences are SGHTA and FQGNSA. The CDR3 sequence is CASRDGTGIYNEQFF. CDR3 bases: TGTGCCAGCAGAGATGGGACAGGGATATACAATGAGCAGTTCTTC.

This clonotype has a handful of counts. The CDR3 sequence: CASGGGLNNEQFF. CDR3 bases: TGCGCCAGCGGGGGGGGTTTGAACAATGAGCAGTTCTTC. The V gene is TRBV5-1, the J gene TRBJ2-1, with 7 bases matching TRBD2. This CDR3 is 13 amino acids long. In germline, CDR1 is SGHRS, CDR2 YFSETQ. Trimming removed 7 bases from V and 5 bases from J; junction bases left unmatched: 6.

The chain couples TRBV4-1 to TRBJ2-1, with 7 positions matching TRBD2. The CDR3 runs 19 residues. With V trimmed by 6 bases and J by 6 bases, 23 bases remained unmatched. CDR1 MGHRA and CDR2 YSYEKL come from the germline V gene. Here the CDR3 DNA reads TGCGCCAGCAGACTGCATGGGAGGGTTTGGGACCAGACCTCCAATGAGCAGTTCTTC. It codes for CASRLHGRVWDQTSNEQFF.